This T cell receptor beta chain was obtained from a study of graft-versus-host responses after intestinal transplantation. The junction had 12 bases not matched to a gene; V was cut back by 8 bases and J by 3 bases. This CDR3 spans 15 amino acids. Germline CDR1 reads MNHEY; CDR2 reads SMNVEV (reference sequence). On this clone: What it recognizes is unknown.

This table comes from immunoSEQ multiplex PCR, and its TCRdb copy is limited to in-frame clones, with some not included. The data show about 130,000 clones, nearly 95% seen once. Sequencing was performed on unstimulated CD4+ T cells sorted from spleen or lymph node cells, taken before intestinal transplant. This chain joins TRBV27 and TRBJ1-2, with 7 bases aligning to TRBD1. This clonotype was obtained from a human donor who received an intestinal transplant. The CDR3 here is CASRRQGGSYYGYTF. The CDR3 coding sequence is TGTGCCAGCCGTCGACAGGGAGGTTCTTACTATGGCTACACCTTC.